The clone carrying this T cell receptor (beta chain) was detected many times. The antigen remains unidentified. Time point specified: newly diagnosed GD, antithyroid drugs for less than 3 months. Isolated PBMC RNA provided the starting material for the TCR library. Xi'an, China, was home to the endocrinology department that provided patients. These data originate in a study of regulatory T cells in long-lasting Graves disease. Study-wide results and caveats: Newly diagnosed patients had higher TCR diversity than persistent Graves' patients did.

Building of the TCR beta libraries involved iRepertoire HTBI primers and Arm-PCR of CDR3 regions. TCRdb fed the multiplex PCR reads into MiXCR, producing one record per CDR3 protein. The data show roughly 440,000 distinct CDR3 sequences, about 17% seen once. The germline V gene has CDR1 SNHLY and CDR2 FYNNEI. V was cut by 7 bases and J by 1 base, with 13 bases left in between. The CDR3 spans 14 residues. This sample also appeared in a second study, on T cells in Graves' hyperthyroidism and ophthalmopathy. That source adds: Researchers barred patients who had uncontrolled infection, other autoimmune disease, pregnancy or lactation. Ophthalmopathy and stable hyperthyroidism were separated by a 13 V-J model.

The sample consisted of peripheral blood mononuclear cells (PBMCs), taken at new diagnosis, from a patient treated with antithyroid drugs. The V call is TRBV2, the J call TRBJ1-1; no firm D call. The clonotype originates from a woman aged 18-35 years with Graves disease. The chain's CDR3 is CASTGQPWNTEAFF. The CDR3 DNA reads TGTGCCAGCACTGGGCAGCCCTGGAACACTGAAGCTTTCTTT.